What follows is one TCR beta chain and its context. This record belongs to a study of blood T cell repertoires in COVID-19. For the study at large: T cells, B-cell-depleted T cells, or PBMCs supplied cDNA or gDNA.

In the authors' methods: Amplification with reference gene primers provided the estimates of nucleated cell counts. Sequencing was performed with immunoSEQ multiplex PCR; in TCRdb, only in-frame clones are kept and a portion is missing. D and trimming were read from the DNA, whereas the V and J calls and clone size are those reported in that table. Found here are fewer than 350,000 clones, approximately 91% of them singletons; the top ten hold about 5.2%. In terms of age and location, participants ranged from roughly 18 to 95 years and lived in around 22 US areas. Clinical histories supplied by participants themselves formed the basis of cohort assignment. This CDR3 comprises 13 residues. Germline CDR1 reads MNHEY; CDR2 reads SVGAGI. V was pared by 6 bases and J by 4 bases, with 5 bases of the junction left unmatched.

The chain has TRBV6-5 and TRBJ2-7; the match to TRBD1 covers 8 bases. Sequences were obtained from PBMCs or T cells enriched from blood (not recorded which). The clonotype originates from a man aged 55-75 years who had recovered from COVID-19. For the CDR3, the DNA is TGTGCCAGCAGCCGAAACAGGGGGTACGAGCAGTACTTC. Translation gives CASSRNRGYEQYF.